This T cell receptor (beta chain) emerged from a study of blood T cell repertoires in COVID-19. The junction had 10 bases not matched to a gene; V was cut back by 0 bases and J by 5 bases. This CDR3 is built from 16 residues. In germline, CDR1 is SGDLS, CDR2 YYNGEE. In the study's own analysis: By means of reference gene primer amplification, nucleated cell counts were estimated. Method: immunoSEQ multiplex PCR; TCRdb's copy keeps in-frame clones and lacks some. From that table come the V and J calls and clone size; the DNA was used to work out D and trimming. The sample consists of about 200,000 clones, less than 85% of them appearing once.

The sequence was obtained from a woman aged 70 to 79 with acute or convalescent COVID-19. The chain carries TRBV9 and TRBJ2-7, with TRBD2 matching 8 bases. The specimen was peripheral blood. The CDR3 protein is CASSVGTSKILNEQYF. The DNA of the CDR3 is TGTGCCAGCAGCGTAGGGACTAGCAAAATTTTGAACGAGCAGTACTTC.